The rows below give T cell receptor beta chains drawn from one sample of a study of T cell responses to AZD1222 COVID-19 vaccine. This table comes from immunoSEQ multiplex PCR, and its TCRdb copy is limited to in-frame clones, with some not included. The table includes some 180,000 clones, roughly 94% detected once. Material: peripheral blood, obtained 28 days after the second AZD1222 dose. These TCRs come from an adult who received the AZD1222 COVID-19 vaccine. CDR3s include the opening cysteine and the closing phenylalanine or tryptophan. The D gene is left open where the match is weak. Clone size is shown for a subset of rows, as once, few, many or a class of expanded clone.

d_call: TRBD1; v_call: TRBV5-1; clone_size: .; j_call: TRBJ1-6; cdr3_aa: CASSPTRGTGNSPLHF; cdr3_nt: TGCGCCAGCAGCCCGACCCGGGGGACAGGGAATTCACCCCTCCACTTT
d_call: .; v_call: TRBV19; clone_size: .; j_call: TRBJ2-5; cdr3_aa: CASRGGGRGETQYF; cdr3_nt: TGTGCCAGTAGAGGGGGAGGGAGAGGAGAGACCCAGTACTTC
d_call: .; v_call: TRBV19; clone_size: .; j_call: TRBJ2-3; cdr3_aa: CASSILGVSDTQYF; cdr3_nt: TGTGCCAGTAGTATTCTGGGGGTATCAGATACGCAGTATTTT
d_call: .; v_call: TRBV7-2; clone_size: .; j_call: TRBJ1-1; cdr3_aa: CASSFSGTGDSAFF; cdr3_nt: TGTGCCAGCAGCTTTTCGGGTACGGGGGATTCAGCTTTCTTT
d_call: .; v_call: TRBV10-3; clone_size: few; j_call: TRBJ2-6; cdr3_aa: CAISDPSGANVLTF; cdr3_nt: TGTGCCATCAGTGATCCGTCTGGGGCCAACGTCCTGACTTTC
d_call: .; v_call: TRBV4-1; clone_size: .; j_call: TRBJ2-7; cdr3_aa: CASSQASEQYF; cdr3_nt: TGCGCCAGCAGCCAAGCCAGCGAGCAGTACTTC
d_call: .; v_call: TRBV12-3/TRBV12-4; clone_size: once; j_call: TRBJ1-1; cdr3_aa: CASDSGLGAFF; cdr3_nt: TGTGCCAGCGATTCAGGGCTGGGGGCTTTCTTT
d_call: .; v_call: TRBV5-8; clone_size: .; j_call: TRBJ1-4; cdr3_aa: CASSPVNEKLFF; cdr3_nt: TGTGCCAGCAGCCCCGTTAATGAAAAACTGTTTTTT
d_call: TRBD1; v_call: TRBV6-1; clone_size: .; j_call: TRBJ1-4; cdr3_aa: CASSETGGPGSNEKLFF; cdr3_nt: TGTGCCAGCAGTGAAACAGGGGGCCCGGGATCTAATGAAAAACTGTTTTTT
d_call: .; v_call: TRBV7-3; clone_size: .; j_call: TRBJ2-5; cdr3_aa: CASSLLGRKETQYF; cdr3_nt: TGTGCCAGCAGCTTATTAGGCAGAAAAGAGACCCAGTACTTC
d_call: .; v_call: TRBV10-2; clone_size: few; j_call: TRBJ2-7; cdr3_aa: CASSPGYEQYF; cdr3_nt: TGCGCCAGCAGTCCGGGGTACGAGCAGTACTTC
d_call: TRBD1; v_call: TRBV4-1; clone_size: .; j_call: TRBJ2-7; cdr3_aa: CASRLVGRGPSEQYF; cdr3_nt: TGCGCCAGCCGTCTGGTTGGCAGGGGGCCGTCCGAGCAGTACTTC
d_call: .; v_call: TRBV20-1; clone_size: .; j_call: TRBJ2-3; cdr3_aa: CSVILVDTQYF; cdr3_nt: TGCAGTGTCATACTAGTGGATACGCAGTATTTT
d_call: .; v_call: TRBV4-3; clone_size: .; j_call: TRBJ2-6; cdr3_aa: CASSQDRGLVGGSSGANVLTF; cdr3_nt: TGCGCCAGCAGCCAAGATCGGGGTCTGGTGGGGGGCAGCTCTGGGGCCAACGTCCTGACTTTC
d_call: TRBD1; v_call: TRBV15; clone_size: many; j_call: TRBJ1-6; cdr3_aa: CATSRDLGDSSPLHF; cdr3_nt: TGTGCCACCAGCAGAGATTTGGGGGACAGCTCGCCCCTCCACTTT
d_call: TRBD1; v_call: TRBV19; clone_size: .; j_call: TRBJ1-5; cdr3_aa: CASRDRGSGGTQHF; cdr3_nt: TGTGCCAGTAGAGACAGGGGCTCGGGGGGGACCCAGCATTTT
d_call: .; v_call: TRBV19; clone_size: .; j_call: TRBJ1-4; cdr3_aa: CASTGATNEKLFF; cdr3_nt: TGTGCCAGTACCGGGGCAACTAATGAAAAACTGTTTTTT
d_call: .; v_call: TRBV15; clone_size: .; j_call: TRBJ1-4; cdr3_aa: CATRLEGNEKLFF; cdr3_nt: TGTGCCACCAGGTTGGAGGGTAATGAAAAACTGTTTTTT
d_call: .; v_call: TRBV11-2; clone_size: .; j_call: TRBJ1-1; cdr3_aa: CASSLGRLGTEAFF; cdr3_nt: TGTGCCAGCAGCTTAGGCAGGCTCGGGACTGAAGCTTTCTTT
d_call: TRBD1; v_call: TRBV5-6; clone_size: .; j_call: TRBJ2-7; cdr3_aa: CASSSKRTGGYEQYF; cdr3_nt: TGTGCCAGCAGCTCGAAGAGGACAGGGGGCTACGAGCAGTACTTC
d_call: TRBD1; v_call: TRBV30; clone_size: .; j_call: TRBJ1-5; cdr3_aa: CAWSGGQGAYQPQHF; cdr3_nt: TGTGCCTGGAGTGGGGGACAGGGGGCTTATCAGCCCCAGCATTTT
d_call: .; v_call: TRBV3-1/TRBV3-2; clone_size: .; j_call: TRBJ1-6; cdr3_aa: CASSQDPTDSPLHF; cdr3_nt: TGTGCCAGCAGCCAAGATCCGACAGATTCACCCCTCCACTTT
d_call: .; v_call: TRBV18; clone_size: .; j_call: TRBJ1-2; cdr3_aa: CASSLSGDTKSIREKGYTF; cdr3_nt: TGTGCCAGCTCACTCAGCGGGGACACAAAAAGCATAAGAGAGAAGGGCTACACCTTC
d_call: TRBD2; v_call: TRBV5-1; clone_size: once; j_call: TRBJ2-1; cdr3_aa: CASSLGASGSNEQFF; cdr3_nt: TGCGCCAGCAGCTTGGGGGCTAGCGGGAGCAATGAGCAGTTCTTC
d_call: .; v_call: TRBV28; clone_size: .; j_call: TRBJ1-5; cdr3_aa: CASRSGGPGNQPQHF; cdr3_nt: TGTGCCAGCAGGAGCGGTGGTCCTGGAAATCAGCCCCAGCATTTT
d_call: .; v_call: TRBV27; clone_size: once; j_call: TRBJ1-6; cdr3_aa: CASSPQAGALHF; cdr3_nt: TGTGCCAGCAGTCCTCAGGCGGGAGCCCTCCACTTT
d_call: TRBD1; v_call: TRBV6-6; clone_size: .; j_call: TRBJ1-2; cdr3_aa: CASSYAQGGGYTF; cdr3_nt: TGTGCCAGCAGTTACGCACAGGGGGGCGGCTACACCTTC